One sample yielded the 26 T cell receptor beta chains listed below, sequenced in a study of cytomegalovirus exposure and HLA in healthy donors. Primers for the PCR totalled 60 Vbeta and 13 Jbeta. Clones were sequenced by immunoSEQ multiplex PCR, and TCRdb holds only the in-frame ones, with some missing. This sample contains fewer than 75,000 clones. The source material was PBMCs. Source of these receptors: a boy younger than 18 in good health and CMV-seronegative.

The V call is TRBV5-1, the J call TRBJ2-7, with D possibly matching TRBD1 (6 bases). This CDR3 contains 16 residues. V lost 2 bases and J 2 bases, leaving 17 bases between the germline ends. Germline assignment: CDR1 SGHRS and CDR2 YFSETQ. CDR3 region: CASSFSLQGNPYEQYF. The CDR3 coding sequence is TGCGCCAGCAGCTTTAGTTTGCAGGGGAATCCCTACGAGCAGTACTTC.

V and J are TRBV7-9 and TRBJ1-4, with D perhaps TRBD1 (5 bases). The V gene's germline CDR1 is SEHNR and CDR2 FQNEAQ (reference sequence). With 4 bases removed from V and 8 bases from J, the gap between germline ends came to 14 bases. This CDR3 spans 14 amino acids. CDR3 nucleotides: TGTGCCAGCAGCTCAGAGCTATCAGGGGAAAAACTGTTTTTT. Its translation is CASSSELSGEKLFF. Based on the CDR3 plus reference TRBV7-9 and TRBJ1-4, the full variable domain is DTGVSQNPRHKITKRGQNVTFRCDPISEHNRLYWYRQTLGQGPEFLTYFQNEAQLEKSRLLSDRFSAERPKGSFSTLEIQRTEQGDSAMYLCASSSELSGEKLFFGSGTQLSVL.

The gene calls are TRBV5-5 and TRBJ1-1; the match to TRBD1 covers 10 bases. The CDR3 length is 16 residues. In germline, CDR1 is SGHKS, CDR2 YYEKEE (reference sequence). Losses at the gene ends were 3 bases for V and 1 base for J; bases not matched to a gene: 6. DNA of the CDR3: TGTGCCAGCAGCTATGGACAGGGGGGACCGAACACTGAAGCTTTCTTT. Protein sequence: CASSYGQGGPNTEAFF. The whole variable domain, filled in from reference TRBV5-5 and TRBJ1-1, reads DAGVTQSPTHLIKTRGQQVTLRCSPISGHKSVSWYQQVLGQGPQFIFQYYEKEERGRGNFPDRFSARQFPNYSSELNVNALLLGDSALYLCASSYGQGGPNTEAFFGQGTRLTVV.

The rearrangement uses TRBV6-1 and TRBJ1-2, with TRBD1 identical over 9 bases. Germline CDR1 MNHNS, CDR2 SASEGT. The CDR3 extends over 16 amino acids. V was pared by 2 bases and J by 8 bases, with 12 bases of the junction left unmatched. This chain's CDR3 is CASSEFLMGQGQGYTF. CDR3 nucleotide sequence: TGTGCCAGCAGTGAATTTCTTATGGGACAGGGTCAAGGCTACACCTTC.

This chain connects TRBV30 to TRBJ1-5; D gene unclear. CDR1 and CDR2 (germline): GTSNPN, SVGIG (reference sequence). The CDR3 runs 15 residues. Trimming pared 0 bases from V and 2 bases from J, leaving 11 bases between. CDR3 DNA: TGTGCCTGGAGTGTCTACAGTCGAGGCAATCAGCCCCAGCATTTT. Translated, it gives CAWSVYSRGNQPQHF.

This chain links TRBV27 with TRBJ2-5; TRBD1 matches 9 bases. This CDR3 is built from 15 residues. Germline trimming cut 8 bases from V and 5 bases from J; bases unmatched to any gene: 12. CDR1 and CDR2 (germline): MNHEY, SMNVEV (reference sequence). CDR3 amino acids: CASGTLQGAGETQYF. The CDR3 nucleotides read TGTGCCAGCGGAACCCTACAGGGGGCCGGGGAGACCCAGTACTTC.

The genes are TRBV11-2 and TRBJ1-1, with TRBD1 matching over 10 bases. Germline CDR1 SGHAT, CDR2 FQNNGV. Trimming took 0 bases from V and 7 from J; bases not matched to a gene: 8. The CDR3 contains 16 residues. CDR3 loop: CASSLDLGTGENEAFF. The CDR3 coding sequence is TGTGCCAGCAGCTTAGATTTGGGGACAGGGGAAAATGAAGCTTTCTTT.

The J gene is TRBJ2-5, the V gene TRBV20-1; tentatively, D is TRBD2 (6 bases). The germline V gene encodes CDR1 DFQATT and CDR2 SNEGSKA (reference sequence). Trimming removed 6 bases from V and 7 bases from J, with 9 bases in between. This CDR3 is 10 amino acids long. CDR3 nucleotides: TGCAGTGCAGGGACTGGGACCCAGTACTTC. Its protein product is CSAGTGTQYF.

The chain employs TRBV7-9 and TRBJ1-1, with a weak D call TRBD1 (5 bases). Germline CDR1 SEHNR, CDR2 FQNEAQ (reference sequence). V lost 1 base and J lost 8, with 8 bases in between. The CDR3 totals 12 residues. CDR3 amino acids: CASSLGSGEAFF. DNA of the CDR3: TGTGCCAGCAGCTTAGGCTCAGGGGAAGCTTTCTTT.

The V and J genes are TRBV27 and TRBJ2-5; TRBD1 matches 7 bases. The end of the DNA is better explained by TRBJ2-7, so the J call may be wrong. From germline, CDR1 is MNHEY and CDR2 SMNVEV (reference sequence). This CDR3 spans 15 amino acids. The CDR3 here is CASGRTGAHPYEQYF. The CDR3 DNA is TGTGCCAGCGGACGCACAGGGGCCCATCCCTACGAGCAGTACTTC.

The chain employs TRBV9 and TRBJ2-1; 9 bases align to TRBD1. J gave up 8 bases and V 2 bases, and 14 bases lay outside the gene matches. This CDR3 is built from 17 residues. Germline CDR1 reads SGDLS; CDR2 reads YYNGEE. CDR3 in DNA: TGTGCCAGCAGCGTTCTTGACCCGGGACAGGGCACCCATGAGCAGTTCTTC. This encodes CASSVLDPGQGTHEQFF.

J is TRBJ2-7 and V is TRBV5-6; 8 bases agree with TRBD1. Germline V lookup: CDR1 SGHDT, CDR2 YYEEEE. The CDR3 contains 15 residues. The ends lost 3 bases at V and 4 bases at J; junction bases unmatched: 9. This CDR3 is CASSWPGQGLYEQYF. In DNA, the CDR3 is TGTGCCAGCAGCTGGCCCGGACAGGGACTTTACGAGCAGTACTTC.

The chain recombines TRBV18 with TRBJ1-1; D might be TRBD1 (6 bases). V lost 6 bases and J lost 0, with 11 bases in between. Germline CDR1 reads KGHSH; CDR2 reads LQKENI. This CDR3 comprises 14 residues. CDR3 in DNA: TGTGCCAGCTCTAACAGGGCGGTGAACACTGAAGCTTTCTTT. Translation: CASSNRAVNTEAFF. The full variable domain, with the rest looked up from reference TRBV18 and TRBJ1-1, is NAGVMQNPRHLVRRRGQEARLRCSPMKGHSHVYWYRQLPEEGLKFMVYLQKENIIDESGMPKERFSAEFPKEGPSILRIQQVVRGDSAAYFCASSNRAVNTEAFFGQGTRLTVV.

The V and J genes are TRBV7-2 and TRBJ2-1; 9 nucleotides align to TRBD2. The germline gives CDR1 SGHTA, CDR2 FQGNSA. The CDR3 extends over 16 amino acids. Trimming took 3 bases from V and 3 from J; bases not matched to a gene: 6. CDR3 nucleotide sequence: TGTGCCAGCAGCTTGGAGGGAGCGGGAGGCTACAATGAGCAGTTCTTC. Translation gives CASSLEGAGGYNEQFF. Combining the CDR3 with reference TRBV7-2 and TRBJ2-1 gives the whole variable domain GAGVSQSPSNKVTEKGKDVELRCDPISGHTALYWYRQSLGQGLEFLIYFQGNSAPDKSGLPSDRFSAERTGGSVSTLTIQRTQQEDSAVYLCASSLEGAGGYNEQFFGPGTRLTVL.

The chain uses TRBV30 and TRBJ2-1, with 7 bases aligning to TRBD1. The V segment lost 1 base and the J segment 10 bases; nucleotides outside the gene matches: 4. The CDR3 is 12 amino acids. CDR1 and CDR2 from the germline V gene are GTSNPN and SVGIG (reference sequence). CDR3 DNA sequence: TGTGCCTGGAGTGCACAGGGGCGAGAGCAGTTCTTC. Protein product: CAWSAQGREQFF.

The V call is TRBV7-9, the J call TRBJ2-5, with TRBD2 identical over 9 bases. There are 16 residues in the CDR3. In germline, CDR1 is SEHNR, CDR2 FQNEAQ (reference sequence). J was trimmed by 2 bases and V by 2 bases; bases with no gene match: 6. The CDR3 region has the DNA TGTGCCAGCAGCTTACCGGGACTAGCTGTGCAAGAGACCCAGTACTTC. Amino acids: CASSLPGLAVQETQYF.

This chain joins TRBV4-2 and TRBJ2-7, with a weak D call TRBD1 (6 bases). The germline CDR1 and CDR2 sequences are LGHNA and YNFKEQ. Trimming stripped 0 bases from V and 2 bases from J, with 14 bases between. The CDR3 runs to 16 residues. The CDR3 loop reads CASSQDIQQGTYEQYF. In DNA form, the CDR3 reads TGTGCCAGCAGCCAAGATATACAACAGGGAACCTACGAGCAGTACTTC.

The chain couples TRBV5-1 to TRBJ2-7; TRBD1 is a possible D gene (6 bases). The CDR3 runs 16 residues. Germline CDR1 is SGHRS and CDR2 is YFSETQ. The V end lost 5 bases, the J end lost 2 bases, and 20 bases lay between the germline ends. The CDR3 bases are TGCGCCAGCAGGGAACATACTGGACAGCTCCCCTACGAGCAGTACTTC. The encoded protein is CASREHTGQLPYEQYF.

This rearrangement joins TRBV5-1 to TRBJ2-7; TRBD2 agrees at 13 bases. From germline, CDR1 is SGHRS and CDR2 YFSETQ. Trimming cost V 4 bases and J 3 bases; bases outside gene matches: 4. This CDR3 comprises 15 residues. CDR3 in amino acids: CASSTGLAGSYEQYF. In DNA, the CDR3 is TGCGCCAGCAGCACGGGACTAGCGGGAAGCTACGAGCAGTACTTC.

The chain joins TRBV7-2 to TRBJ1-5; 8 bases agree with TRBD1. This CDR3 contains 19 residues. Per the germline V gene, CDR1 is SGHTA and CDR2 is FQGNSA. V trimming: 1 base; J trimming: 6 bases; junction bases outside the gene matches: 17. In DNA, the CDR3 is TGTGCCAGCAGCTTAGGGATAGGGACAGGATCGGTCGGGGCTCAGCCCCAGCATTTT. This encodes CASSLGIGTGSVGAQPQHF. The whole variable domain, remainder taken from reference TRBV7-2 and TRBJ1-5, is GAGVSQSPSNKVTEKGKDVELRCDPISGHTALYWYRQSLGQGLEFLIYFQGNSAPDKSGLPSDRFSAERTGGSVSTLTIQRTQQEDSAVYLCASSLGIGTGSVGAQPQHFGDGTRLSIL.

V usage is TRBV30 and J usage is TRBJ1-2; D perhaps matches TRBD1 (6 bases). The CDR3 loop spans 15 amino acids. Trimming pared 1 base from V and 3 bases from J, leaving 15 bases between. Germline assignment: CDR1 GTSNPN and CDR2 SVGIG (reference sequence). As DNA, the CDR3 is TGTGCCTGGAGTGGGTTTCAAGGGGGAGACTATGGCTACACCTTC. Amino acid sequence: CAWSGFQGGDYGYTF.

The CDR3 region has the DNA TGTGCCAGCAGCCAAGAGGCAGGGATACCTGGAAACACCATATATTTT. As protein: CASSQEAGIPGNTIYF. This chain links TRBV4-2 with TRBJ1-3; tentatively, D is TRBD1 (5 bases). V was pared by 0 bases and J by 2 bases, with 11 bases between. The V gene's germline CDR1 is LGHNA and CDR2 YNFKEQ. The CDR3 runs to 16 residues.

The rearrangement joins TRBV6-5 to TRBJ1-4; 10 bases align to TRBD1. After removal of 5 bases from V and 6 bases from J, the junction contained 3 bases not matched to a gene. The CDR3 has 14 amino acids. Germline V lookup: CDR1 MNHEY, CDR2 SVGAGI. CDR3 residues: CASSPDRGYEKLFF. CDR3 DNA: TGTGCCAGCAGTCCGGACAGGGGGTATGAAAAACTGTTTTTT.

V is TRBV2 and J is TRBJ2-7; no definite D call. The CDR3 runs to 15 residues. Germline-derived CDR1 and CDR2 are SNHLY and FYNNEI. Trimming left V 2 bases short and J 4 bases short, with 15 bases between. The CDR3 is CASSELGVSMYEQYF. The CDR3 DNA is TGTGCCAGCAGTGAACTCGGAGTTAGTATGTACGAGCAGTACTTC.

The chain carries TRBV6-1 and TRBJ2-7; tentatively, D is TRBD2 (6 bases). Germline CDR1 is MNHNS and CDR2 is SASEGT. V lost 2 bases to trimming and J lost 7 bases, with 9 bases between them. CDR3 length: 12 residues. CDR3 coding DNA: TGTGCCAGCAGTGAACCTCGGGGGGAGCAGTACTTC. Protein product: CASSEPRGEQYF.

The chain carries TRBV6-6 and TRBJ1-2; a weak D match, TRBD1 (5 bases). V gave up 8 bases and J gave up 8 bases, with 15 bases separating them. Germline V gene data show CDR1 as MNHNY and CDR2 as SVGAGI (reference sequence). This CDR3 is built from 12 residues. The CDR3 is CASCGGVGGYTF. CDR3 DNA sequence: TGTGCCAGCTGTGGGGGGGTAGGAGGCTACACCTTC.